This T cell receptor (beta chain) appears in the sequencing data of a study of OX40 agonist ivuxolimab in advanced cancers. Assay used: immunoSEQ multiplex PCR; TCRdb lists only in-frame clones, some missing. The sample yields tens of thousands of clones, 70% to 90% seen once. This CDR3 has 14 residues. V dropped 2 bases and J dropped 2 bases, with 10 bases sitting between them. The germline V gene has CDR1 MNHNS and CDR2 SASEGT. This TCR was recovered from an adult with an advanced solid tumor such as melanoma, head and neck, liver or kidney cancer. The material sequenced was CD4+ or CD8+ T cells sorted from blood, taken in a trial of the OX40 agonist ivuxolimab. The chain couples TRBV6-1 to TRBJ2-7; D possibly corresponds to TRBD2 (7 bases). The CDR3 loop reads CASSETGRAYEQYF. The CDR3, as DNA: TGTGCCAGCAGTGAAACAGGGAGGGCCTACGAGCAGTACTTC.